Listed here are 7 T cell receptor beta chains from one sample, sequenced in a study of blood T cell repertoires in COVID-19. TCRdb's table, derived via immunoSEQ multiplex PCR, lists solely in-frame clones and lacks some. The data hold about 480,000 clones, with 85% to 90% observed a single time. Sequenced sample: peripheral blood. The receptors derive from a woman aged 25 to 45 with acute or convalescent COVID-19.

This chain connects TRBV18 to TRBJ2-5, with 9 nucleotides matching TRBD2. This CDR3 spans 14 amino acids. The V segment lost 8 bases and the J segment 5 bases; nucleotides outside the gene matches: 9. Per the germline V gene, CDR1 is KGHSH and CDR2 is LQKENI. The CDR3 sequence: CASLPTGTSETQYF. CDR3 in DNA: TGTGCCAGCCTCCCCACGGGGACTAGCGAGACCCAGTACTTC.

This rearrangement joins TRBV28 to TRBJ1-5, with 9 bases that match TRBD1. With V trimmed by 4 bases and J by 8 bases, 12 bases remained unmatched. The CDR3 runs to 16 residues. Germline V gene sequence: CDR1 MDHEN, CDR2 SYDVKM. This CDR3 reads CASSSQLGQGGEPQHF. The CDR3 DNA reads as TGTGCCAGCAGTTCCCAACTGGGACAGGGAGGCGAGCCCCAGCATTTT.

The chain uses TRBV12-5 and TRBJ2-7; 14 bases line up with TRBD2. Germline trimming cut 3 bases from V and 0 bases from J; bases unmatched to any gene: 13. CDR3 length equals 20 residues. Per the germline V gene, CDR1 is LGHNT and CDR2 is FRNRAP. DNA for the CDR3: TGTGCTAGTGGTTTTTTCCCCGGGACTAGCGGGGGCCTCCCCTCCTACGAGCAGTACTTC. Translating gives CASGFFPGTSGGLPSYEQYF.

This chain joins TRBV23-1 and TRBJ2-5, with 7 bases matching TRBD1. TRBV23-1 is assigned to the ORF class and has an uncertain function. The ends lost 0 bases at V and 3 bases at J; junction bases unmatched: 16. This CDR3 contains 19 residues. The DNA of the CDR3 is TGCGCCAGCAGTCAATCGAGAAAGCCGACGGGACAGACGAAAGAGACCCAGTACTTC. Translated, it gives CASSQSRKPTGQTKETQYF.

This chain uses TRBV5-1 with TRBJ2-3; 11 positions agree with TRBD2. With V trimmed by 3 bases and J by 2 bases, 2 bases remained unmatched. Germline assignment: CDR1 SGHRS and CDR2 YFSETQ. The CDR3 is made up of 15 amino acids. The chain's CDR3 is CASSSSGGTTDTQYF. CDR3 sequence (DNA): TGCGCCAGCAGCTCTAGCGGGGGGACCACAGATACGCAGTATTTT.

The chain links TRBV5-1 to TRBJ2-7; 9 bases align to TRBD2. Trimming took 0 bases from V and 1 from J; bases not matched to a gene: 8. The CDR3 runs 17 residues. CDR1 and CDR2 from the germline V gene are SGHRS and YFSETQ. CDR3 nucleotide sequence: TGCGCCAGCAGCTTGGGAGCGGGGGGATTAACATCCTACGAGCAGTACTTC. Translation gives CASSLGAGGLTSYEQYF.

The V call is TRBV4-1, the J call TRBJ1-5; 9 bases are shared with TRBD1. Unmatched junction bases numbered 8, after V lost 4 bases and J lost 7 bases. This CDR3 is built from 15 residues. Germline V gene data show CDR1 as MGHRA and CDR2 as YSYEKL. The CDR3 loop is CASSPVQGAGQPQHF. The CDR3 DNA follows: TGCGCCAGCAGCCCGGTACAGGGGGCGGGCCAGCCCCAGCATTTT.